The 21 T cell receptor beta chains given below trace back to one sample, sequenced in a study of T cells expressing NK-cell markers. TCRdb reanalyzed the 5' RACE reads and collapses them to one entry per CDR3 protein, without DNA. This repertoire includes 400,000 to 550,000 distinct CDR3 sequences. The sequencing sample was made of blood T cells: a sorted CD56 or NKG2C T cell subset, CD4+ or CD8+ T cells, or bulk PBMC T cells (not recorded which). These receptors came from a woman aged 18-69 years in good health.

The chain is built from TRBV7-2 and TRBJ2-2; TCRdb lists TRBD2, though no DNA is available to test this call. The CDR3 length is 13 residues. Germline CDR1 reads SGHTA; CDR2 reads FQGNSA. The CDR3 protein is CASNGLYTGELFF.

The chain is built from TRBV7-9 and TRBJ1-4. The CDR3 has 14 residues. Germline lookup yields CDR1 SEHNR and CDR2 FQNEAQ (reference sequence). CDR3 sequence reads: CASSYTGGNEKLFF.

The chain's CDR3 is CSARSSQGLARNEQFF. This sequence joins TRBV20-1 and TRBJ2-1; TCRdb designates TRBD2, a call that cannot be tested without DNA. The CDR3 extends over 16 amino acids. CDR1 and CDR2 from the germline V gene are DFQATT and SNEGSKA (reference sequence).

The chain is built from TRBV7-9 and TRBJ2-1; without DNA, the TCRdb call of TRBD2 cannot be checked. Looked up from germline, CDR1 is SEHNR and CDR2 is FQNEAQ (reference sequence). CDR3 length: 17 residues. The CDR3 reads CASSLFRLAGGFDEQFF.

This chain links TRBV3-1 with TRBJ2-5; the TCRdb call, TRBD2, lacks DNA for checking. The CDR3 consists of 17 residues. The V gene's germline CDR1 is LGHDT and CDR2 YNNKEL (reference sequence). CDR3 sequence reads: CASSASRVRSGQETQYF.

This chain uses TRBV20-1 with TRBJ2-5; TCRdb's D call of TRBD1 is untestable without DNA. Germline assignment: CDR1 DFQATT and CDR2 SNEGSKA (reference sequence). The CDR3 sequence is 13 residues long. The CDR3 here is CSATDRVEKTQYF.

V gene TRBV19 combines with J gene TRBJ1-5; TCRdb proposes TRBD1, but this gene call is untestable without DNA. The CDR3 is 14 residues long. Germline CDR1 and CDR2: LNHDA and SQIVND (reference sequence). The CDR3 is CASDWIGGAQPQHF.

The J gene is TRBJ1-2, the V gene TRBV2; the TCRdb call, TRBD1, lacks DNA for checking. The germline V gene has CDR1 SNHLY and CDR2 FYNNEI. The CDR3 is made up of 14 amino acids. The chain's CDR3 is CASSEEGATYGYTF.

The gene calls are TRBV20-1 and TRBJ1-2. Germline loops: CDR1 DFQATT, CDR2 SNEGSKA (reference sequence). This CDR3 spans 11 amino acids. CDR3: CSATRSYGYTF.

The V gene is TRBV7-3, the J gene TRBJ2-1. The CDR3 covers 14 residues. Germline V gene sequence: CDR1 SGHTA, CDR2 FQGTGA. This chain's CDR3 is CASSGGFSGNEQFF.

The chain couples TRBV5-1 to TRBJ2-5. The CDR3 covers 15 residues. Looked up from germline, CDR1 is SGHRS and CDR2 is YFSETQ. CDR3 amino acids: CASSLAVGSQETQYF. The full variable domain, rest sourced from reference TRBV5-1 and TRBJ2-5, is KAGVTQTPRYLIKTRGQQVTLSCSPISGHRSVSWYQQTPGQGLQFLFEYFSETQRNKGNFPGRFSGRQFSNSRSEMNVSTLELGDSALYLCASSLAVGSQETQYFGPGTRLLVL.

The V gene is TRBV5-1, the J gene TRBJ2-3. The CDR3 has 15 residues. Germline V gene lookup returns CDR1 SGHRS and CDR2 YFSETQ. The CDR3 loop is CASSLAPMGTDTQYF.

The CDR3 region is CASAGGGRSADTQYF. The chain links TRBV9 to TRBJ2-3; with no DNA, the TCRdb D assignment of TRBD1 cannot be verified. The CDR3 has 15 amino acids. Germline V gene sequence: CDR1 SGDLS, CDR2 YYNGEE.

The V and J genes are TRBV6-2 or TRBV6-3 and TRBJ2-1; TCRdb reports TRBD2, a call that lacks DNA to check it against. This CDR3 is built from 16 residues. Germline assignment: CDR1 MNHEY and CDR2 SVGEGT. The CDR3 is CASSYSSASGYNEQFF.

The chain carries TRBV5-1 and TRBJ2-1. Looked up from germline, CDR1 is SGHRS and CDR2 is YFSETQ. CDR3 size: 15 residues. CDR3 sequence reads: CASSLAQTSYNEQFF.

CDR3 protein: CSVAGGLAGGGSEQFF. The chain employs TRBV29-1 and TRBJ2-1; the TRBD2 assignment by TCRdb is unverifiable without DNA. The germline CDR1 and CDR2 sequences are SQVTM and ANQGSEA. The CDR3 runs to 16 residues.

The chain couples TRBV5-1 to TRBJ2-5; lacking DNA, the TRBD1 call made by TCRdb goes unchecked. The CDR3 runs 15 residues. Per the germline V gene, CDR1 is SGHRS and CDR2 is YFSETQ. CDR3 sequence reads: CASSLEMGQQETQYF.

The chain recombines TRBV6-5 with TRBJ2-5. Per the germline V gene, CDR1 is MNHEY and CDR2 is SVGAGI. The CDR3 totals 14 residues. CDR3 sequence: CASSYSRLEETQYF.

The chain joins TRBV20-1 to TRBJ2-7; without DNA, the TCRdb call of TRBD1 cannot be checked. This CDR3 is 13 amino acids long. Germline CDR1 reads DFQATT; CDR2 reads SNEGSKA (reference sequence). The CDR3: CSAEGTVPYEQYF.

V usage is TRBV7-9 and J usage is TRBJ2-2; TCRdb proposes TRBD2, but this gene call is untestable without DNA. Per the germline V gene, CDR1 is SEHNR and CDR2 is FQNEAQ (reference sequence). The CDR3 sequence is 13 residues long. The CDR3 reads CASSQVGPGELFF.

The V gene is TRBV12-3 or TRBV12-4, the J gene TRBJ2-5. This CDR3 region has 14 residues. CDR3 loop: CASSLMRTRETQYF.